This TCR beta chain came from a study of response to subunit inactivated influenza vaccine. Study results and limitations: It was suggested by the authors that few new T cells are recruited by each seasonal influenza vaccination.

Remarks on this clonotype: Its matching antigen is unknown.

With 6 bases clipped from V and 6 bases from J, the junction kept 11 bases outside the gene matches. This CDR3 has 13 amino acids. CDR1 and CDR2 from the germline V gene are DFQATT and SNEGSKA (reference sequence). TCRdb independently ran MiXCR on the RT-PCR reads; one entry per CDR3 protein. Here the sample spans a few hundred thousand distinct CDR3 sequences, under 8.5% being singletons. This TCR derives from a man in his fifties or sixties who received an inactivated influenza vaccine. The rearrangement uses TRBV20-1 and TRBJ2-7; 7 nucleotides line up with TRBD1. Sequenced here: PBMCs from blood, sampled around 25 months after vaccination. CDR3 in DNA: TGCAGTGCGGCAGTCGACAGGGCCAGCGAGCAGTACTTC. It yields the protein CSAAVDRASEQYF.